Below are 32 T cell receptor beta chains sequenced from a single sample in a study of cytomegalovirus exposure and HLA in healthy donors. Both 60 Vbeta primers and 13 Jbeta primers went into the PCR. Produced via immunoSEQ multiplex PCR; TCRdb's table is partial and in-frame only. The sample contains under 200,000 clones, 65% to 90% of which appear only once. The sample was PBMCs. All receptors derive from a woman aged 50 to 60 in good health and CMV-seronegative.

This clone was picked up one time. V and J are TRBV6-6 and TRBJ2-5, with TRBD1 matching 9 bases. Germline CDR1 is MNHNY and CDR2 is SVGAGI (reference sequence). V gave up 6 bases and J gave up 3 bases; unmatched junction bases: 5. This CDR3 region has 14 residues. CDR3 sequence reads: CASRHTGGEETQYF. The DNA of the CDR3 is TGTGCCAGCAGACACACAGGGGGCGAAGAGACCCAGTACTTC.

This clone was detected once. The chain couples TRBV5-1 to TRBJ1-1, with TRBD1 matching 8 bases. Germline lookup yields CDR1 SGHRS and CDR2 YFSETQ. Unmatched junction bases numbered 4, after V lost 3 bases and J lost 0 bases. This CDR3 region has 15 residues. CDR3 coding DNA: TGCGCCAGCAGCTCGGGACAGGTCATGAACACTGAAGCTTTCTTT. It codes for CASSSGQVMNTEAFF.

V gene TRBV5-4 combines with J gene TRBJ1-2; a weak D match, TRBD1 (6 bases). The germline V gene has CDR1 SGHNT and CDR2 YYREEE (reference sequence). The length of the CDR3 is 14 residues. V was trimmed by 2 bases and J by 8 bases, leaving 16 bases between them. The DNA for the CDR3 is TGTGCCAGCAGCTTAGGACAGATGAATGGAGGCTACACCTTC. Protein: CASSLGQMNGGYTF.

V and J are TRBV11-2 and TRBJ2-1; TRBD2 aligns across 8 bases. The CDR3 loop spans 15 amino acids. Germline values: CDR1 SGHAT, CDR2 FQNNGV. The J segment lost 5 bases and the V segment lost 4 bases, leaving 7 bases of the junction unmatched. The CDR3 nucleotides read TGTGCCAGCAGCTCGACTACGGGGGGGAACAATGAGCAGTTCTTC. Protein sequence: CASSSTTGGNNEQFF.

The chain joins TRBV7-9 to TRBJ2-3; unclear D gene. This CDR3 spans 14 amino acids. Between the trimmed V and J ends, which lost 0 bases and 2 bases, there was a span of 6 bases. The germline V gene has CDR1 SEHNR and CDR2 FQNEAQ (reference sequence). The CDR3 region is CASSLAPDTDTQYF. CDR3 coding DNA: TGTGCCAGCAGCTTAGCGCCAGACACAGATACGCAGTATTTT.

This chain connects TRBV27 to TRBJ1-1, with D perhaps TRBD1 (5 bases). This CDR3 comprises 13 residues. Germline CDR1 reads MNHEY; CDR2 reads SMNVEV (reference sequence). The V gene lost 5 bases and the J gene lost 6 bases, with 13 bases spanning the gap. The DNA of the CDR3 is TGTGCCAGCAGTCTCGGGGGACGATCTGAAGCTTTCTTT. Its translation: CASSLGGRSEAFF.

The rearrangement links TRBV10-3 to TRBJ2-1; D is unclear. The CDR3 loop spans 11 amino acids. Trimming left V 6 bases short and J 3 bases short, with 3 bases between. Germline V gene data show CDR1 as ENHRY and CDR2 as SYGVKD. CDR3 in amino acids: CAISHYNEQFF. For the CDR3, the DNA is TGTGCCATCAGCCACTACAATGAGCAGTTCTTC.

This clone was observed once. This sequence joins TRBV28 and TRBJ1-1, with 7 bases fitting TRBD1. V trimming: 5 bases; J trimming: 6 bases; junction bases outside the gene matches: 6. The germline V gene has CDR1 MDHEN and CDR2 SYDVKM. The CDR3 loop spans 13 amino acids. The CDR3 here is CASSDHTGAEAFF. The CDR3 bases are TGTGCCAGCAGTGACCATACAGGGGCTGAAGCTTTCTTT.

This chain connects TRBV9 to TRBJ1-1; D is possibly TRBD1 (6 bases). Trimming left V 5 bases short and J 1 base short, with 9 bases between. Looked up from germline, CDR1 is SGDLS and CDR2 is YYNGEE. CDR3 size: 13 residues. The CDR3 is CASRRGSNTEAFF. In nucleotides, the CDR3 is TGTGCCAGCAGGAGGGGGTCGAACACTGAAGCTTTCTTT.

As to this clone: The final CDR3 position lacks the conserved phenylalanine or tryptophan, pointing to a likely read error. No DNA is shown, since the ends of the CDR3 on it are uncertain; the CDR3 is the one TCRdb lists. This rearrangement joins TRBV28 to TRBJ1-1; the DNA was not used to check the table's D call, TRBD1. The CDR3 has 12 amino acids, counting both end residues. In germline, CDR1 is MDHEN, CDR2 SYDVKM. This CDR3 reads CASSSGTGATVQ.

This clone came up once. V usage is TRBV7-2 and J usage is TRBJ1-2, with TRBD1 matching over 7 bases. The V gene's germline CDR1 is SGHTA and CDR2 FQGNSA. V dropped 3 bases and J dropped 3; count of bases not matched to a gene: 7. There are 15 residues in the CDR3. CDR3 sequence reads: CASSLGTEVYYGYTF. For the CDR3, the DNA is TGTGCCAGCAGCTTGGGGACAGAGGTCTACTATGGCTACACCTTC. The variable domain in full, completed from reference TRBV7-2 and TRBJ1-2, reads GAGVSQSPSNKVTEKGKDVELRCDPISGHTALYWYRQSLGQGLEFLIYFQGNSAPDKSGLPSDRFSAERTGGSVSTLTIQRTQQEDSAVYLCASSLGTEVYYGYTFGSGTRLTVV.

This clone was observed a few times. The chain employs TRBV6-1 and TRBJ2-2, with D possibly being TRBD1 (5 bases). Trimming took off 4 bases at V and 5 bases at J, with 8 bases between the two ends. CDR3 length: 13 residues. Germline CDR1 reads MNHNS; CDR2 reads SASEGT. CDR3 sequence (DNA): TGTGCCAGCAGTGGACAGAGAACCGGGGAGCTGTTTTTT. Its protein product is CASSGQRTGELFF.

The chain employs TRBV28 and TRBJ2-1; 7 bases are shared with TRBD1. The CDR3 runs to 14 residues. The germline gives CDR1 MDHEN, CDR2 SYDVKM. With V trimmed by 4 bases and J by 8 bases, 8 bases remained unmatched. CDR3 region: CASSYPGQRHEQFF. CDR3 DNA: TGTGCCAGCAGTTACCCGGGACAGCGCCATGAGCAGTTCTTC.

This clone was seen just once. The V call is TRBV18, the J call TRBJ1-4, with 10 bases aligning to TRBD1. The junction had 2 bases not matched to a gene; V was cut back by 5 bases and J by 5 bases. The CDR3 totals 14 residues. CDR1 KGHSH and CDR2 LQKENI come from the germline V gene. The CDR3 reads CASSWGQGNEKLFF. CDR3 nucleotide sequence: TGTGCCAGCTCATGGGGACAGGGGAATGAAAAACTGTTTTTT.

The V gene is TRBV5-4, the J gene TRBJ1-1; D might be TRBD1 (6 bases). V lost 4 bases and J lost 7, with 17 bases in between. CDR1 is SGHNT, CDR2 YYREEE, per germline (reference sequence). This CDR3 contains 14 residues. CDR3 DNA: TGTGCCAGCAGCGCCCCGGGACACCCCATTGAAGCTTTCTTT. Translating it yields CASSAPGHPIEAFF. The variable domain in full, with the rest retrieved from reference TRBV5-4 and TRBJ1-1, is ETGVTQSPTHLIKTRGQQVTLRCSSQSGHNTVSWYQQALGQGPQFIFQYYREEENGRGNFPPRFSGLQFPNYSSELNVNALELDDSALYLCASSAPGHPIEAFFGQGTRLTVV.

This clone was observed once. The rearrangement uses TRBV28 and TRBJ1-5; D ambiguous. Germline V CDR1 and CDR2: MDHEN, SYDVKM. The CDR3 extends over 15 amino acids. The V end was cut by 4 bases, the J end by 5 bases, with 15 bases between. The CDR3 DNA follows: TGTGCCAGCAGTTCACCGAGGGAGGGCCATCAGCCCCAGCATTTT. Protein: CASSSPREGHQPQHF.

This chain connects TRBV9 to TRBJ2-5; 11 positions agree with TRBD2. Germline CDR1 and CDR2: SGDLS and YYNGEE. V lost 4 bases and J lost 5; bases outside the gene matches: 22. The CDR3 spans 20 residues. CDR3 sequence reads: CASSSKGGRVGTSGEETQYF. CDR3 DNA: TGTGCCAGCAGCTCCAAAGGTGGTAGAGTTGGGACTAGCGGAGAGGAGACCCAGTACTTC.

V gene TRBV11-2 combines with J gene TRBJ2-7; possibly TRBD1 for D (6 bases). V lost 7 bases and J 4 bases, leaving 17 bases between the germline ends. Germline CDR1 is SGHAT and CDR2 is FQNNGV. The CDR3 is made up of 14 amino acids. The CDR3 DNA reads as TGTGCCAGCACCGTACTAGGGGGATCATACGAGCAGTACTTC. Protein sequence: CASTVLGGSYEQYF.

The V call is TRBV5-4, the J call TRBJ2-2; D is possibly TRBD1 (5 bases). The germline V gene has CDR1 SGHNT and CDR2 YYREEE (reference sequence). The length of the CDR3 is 13 residues. V dropped 3 bases and J dropped 4 bases, with 7 bases sitting between them. CDR3 amino acids: CASSWTITGELFF. For the CDR3, the DNA is TGTGCCAGCAGCTGGACAATCACCGGGGAGCTGTTTTTT.

The chain employs TRBV5-1 and TRBJ1-6, with D hard to call. Germline V gives CDR1 SGHRS, CDR2 YFSETQ. The CDR3 has 14 residues. V was clipped by 1 base and J by 5 bases, with 7 bases between them. CDR3 in DNA: TGCGCCAGCAGCTTGAGGGAGAATAATTCACCCCTCCACTTT. It yields the protein CASSLRENNSPLHF.

This clone was found a few times. CDR3 residues: CASSVDSLLGYTF. DNA for the CDR3: TGTGCCAGCTCAGTCGACAGCCTCCTGGGCTACACCTTC. The J gene is TRBJ1-2, the V gene TRBV18; TRBD1 might be the D (5 bases). Germline lookup yields CDR1 KGHSH and CDR2 LQKENI. Trimming left V 5 bases short and J 8 bases short, with 15 bases between. This CDR3 has 13 amino acids.

The chain recombines TRBV5-1 with TRBJ1-4, with no clear D. This CDR3 has 14 residues. Germline V gene lookup returns CDR1 SGHRS and CDR2 YFSETQ. V was clipped by 0 bases and J by 3 bases, with 6 bases between them. CDR3 DNA: TGCGCCAGCAGCTTGGTTCCAGCTAATGAAAAACTGTTTTTT. It translates to CASSLVPANEKLFF.

The genes are TRBV9 and TRBJ2-3; 7 bases agree with TRBD1. CDR1 and CDR2 (germline): SGDLS, YYNGEE. The ends lost 3 bases at V and 3 bases at J; junction bases unmatched: 4. This CDR3 is 14 amino acids long. The CDR3 protein is CASSATGLTDTQYF. DNA for the CDR3: TGTGCCAGCAGCGCGACAGGGCTAACAGATACGCAGTATTTT.

V usage is TRBV19 and J usage is TRBJ2-7; the match to TRBD1 covers 11 bases. Germline V gene sequence: CDR1 LNHDA, CDR2 SQIVND (reference sequence). The junction had 1 base not matched to a gene; V was cut back by 7 bases and J by 2 bases. The CDR3 is 13 residues long. CDR3: CASKGQGAYEQYF. The CDR3, as DNA: TGTGCCAGTAAGGGACAGGGGGCCTACGAGCAGTACTTC.

The V call is TRBV5-6, the J call TRBJ2-5; 8 bases match TRBD1. The CDR3 covers 14 residues. Germline V gene sequence: CDR1 SGHDT, CDR2 YYEEEE. The ends lost 3 bases at V and 4 bases at J; junction bases unmatched: 5. CDR3 sequence reads: CASSSETGAETQYF. The CDR3 DNA is TGTGCCAGCAGCTCCGAGACAGGGGCAGAGACCCAGTACTTC.

This chain uses TRBV27 with TRBJ2-1; 11 bases are a match to TRBD2. Germline CDR1 MNHEY, CDR2 SMNVEV (reference sequence). The V gene end was trimmed by 8 bases and the J gene end by 15 bases; junction bases not matched to a gene: 18. The CDR3 runs 15 residues. CDR3 protein: CASRMTRTSGYKGFF. DNA of the CDR3: TGTGCCAGCCGGATGACCCGGACTAGCGGGTACAAAGGGTTCTTC.

The J gene is TRBJ1-1, the V gene TRBV7-3; possibly TRBD1 for D (6 bases). Germline V gene data show CDR1 as SGHTA and CDR2 as FQGTGA. V was shortened by 5 bases and J by 5 bases, with 12 bases between the two germline ends. CDR3 length: 13 amino acids. This CDR3 reads CASSTRGGTEAFF. The CDR3 coding sequence is TGTGCCAGCAGCACCAGGGGTGGAACTGAAGCTTTCTTT.

To note about this clone: Different DNA sequences within this sample yield the same CDR3. The J gene is TRBJ2-7, the V gene TRBV28; D not certain. The germline V gene encodes CDR1 MDHEN and CDR2 SYDVKM. This CDR3 comprises 11 residues. Trimming cost V 3 bases and J 4 bases, with 4 bases left between them. The CDR3 here is CASSFRYEQYF. The CDR3 DNA reads as TGTGCCAGCAGTTTCCGGTACGAGCAGTACTTC.

The chain joins TRBV4-3 to TRBJ2-5; 10 nucleotides line up with TRBD1. CDR1 and CDR2 from the germline V gene are LGHNA and YSLEER. This CDR3 is built from 15 residues. With 8 bases clipped from V and 3 bases from J, the junction kept 9 bases outside the gene matches. CDR3 residues: CASAPAGTGEETQYF. The CDR3, as DNA: TGCGCCAGCGCCCCCGCCGGGACAGGGGAAGAGACCCAGTACTTC.

V and J are TRBV7-8 and TRBJ1-1, with D maybe TRBD1 (6 bases). V dropped 0 bases and J dropped 0 bases, with 8 bases sitting between them. CDR3 length: 15 residues. CDR1 is SGHVS and CDR2 is FQNEAQ in the germline V gene. CDR3 sequence (DNA): TGTGCCAGCAGCTTAGCGGGGGGGCTGAACACTGAAGCTTTCTTT. Its protein is CASSLAGGLNTEAFF.

CDR3 protein: CAISDPGLAGGYEQYF. The DNA of the CDR3 is TGTGCCATCAGTGATCCCGGACTAGCGGGAGGGTACGAGCAGTACTTC. The chain uses TRBV10-3 and TRBJ2-7; 15 bases map to TRBD2. CDR3 length: 16 amino acids. With 3 bases clipped from V and 4 bases from J, the junction kept 4 bases outside the gene matches. Germline V gives CDR1 ENHRY, CDR2 SYGVKD.

The J gene is TRBJ2-7, the V gene TRBV7-8; 7 nucleotides agree with TRBD2. Losses at the gene ends were 4 bases for V and 5 bases for J; bases not matched to a gene: 11. Germline-derived CDR1 and CDR2 are SGHVS and FQNEAQ. The CDR3 consists of 15 residues. In DNA, the CDR3 is TGTGCCAGCAGCTGGGGGTGGGGGGGAAGCGACGAGCAGTACTTC. Residues: CASSWGWGGSDEQYF.